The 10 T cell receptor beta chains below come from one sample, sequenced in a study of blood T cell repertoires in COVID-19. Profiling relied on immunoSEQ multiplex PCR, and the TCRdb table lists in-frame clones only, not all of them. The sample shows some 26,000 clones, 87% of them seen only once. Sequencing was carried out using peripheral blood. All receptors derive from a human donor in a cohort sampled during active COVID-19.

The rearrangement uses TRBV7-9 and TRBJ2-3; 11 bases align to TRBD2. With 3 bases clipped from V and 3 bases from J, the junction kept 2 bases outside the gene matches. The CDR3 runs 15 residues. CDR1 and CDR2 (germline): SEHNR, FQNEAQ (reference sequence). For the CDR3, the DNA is TGTGCCAGCAGCTTTACTAGCGGGAGTACAGATACGCAGTATTTT. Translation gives CASSFTSGSTDTQYF.

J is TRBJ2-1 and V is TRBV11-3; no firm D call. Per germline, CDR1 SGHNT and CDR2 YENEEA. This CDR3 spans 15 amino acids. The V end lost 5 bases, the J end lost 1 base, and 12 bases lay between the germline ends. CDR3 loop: CASSPLIGSYNEQFF. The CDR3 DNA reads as TGTGCCAGCAGCCCATTAATCGGGTCCTACAATGAGCAGTTCTTC. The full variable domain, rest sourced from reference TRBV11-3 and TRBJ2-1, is EAGVVQSPRYKIIEKKQPVAFWCNPISGHNTLYWYLQNLGQGPELLIRYENEEAVDDSQLPKDRFSAERLKGVDSTLKIQPAELGDSAVYLCASSPLIGSYNEQFFGPGTRLTVL.

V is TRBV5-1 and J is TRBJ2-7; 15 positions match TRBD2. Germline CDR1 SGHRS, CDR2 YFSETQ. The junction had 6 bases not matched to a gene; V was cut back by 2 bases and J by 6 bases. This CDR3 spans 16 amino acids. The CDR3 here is CASSFTGLAGGGEQYF. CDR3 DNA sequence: TGCGCCAGCAGCTTCACGGGACTAGCGGGAGGAGGCGAGCAGTACTTC.

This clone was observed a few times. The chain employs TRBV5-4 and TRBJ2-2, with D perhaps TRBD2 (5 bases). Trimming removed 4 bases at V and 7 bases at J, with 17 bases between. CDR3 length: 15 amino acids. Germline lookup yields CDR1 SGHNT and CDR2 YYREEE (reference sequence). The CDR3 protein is CASSPRNQEGGELFF. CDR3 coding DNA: TGTGCCAGCAGCCCTAGGAACCAAGAGGGCGGGGAGCTGTTTTTT.

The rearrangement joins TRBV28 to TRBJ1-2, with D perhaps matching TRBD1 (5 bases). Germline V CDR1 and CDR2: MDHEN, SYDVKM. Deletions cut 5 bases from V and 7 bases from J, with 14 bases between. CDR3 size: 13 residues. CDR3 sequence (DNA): TGTGCCAGCAGTAAACCAGGGCGGTTTGGCTACACCTTC. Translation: CASSKPGRFGYTF.

The CDR3 DNA follows: TGTGCCAGTAGTATTAGAGCAGGGACTAGCGGGACCAATGAGCAGTTCTTC. Its translation is CASSIRAGTSGTNEQFF. The gene calls are TRBV19 and TRBJ2-1, with 13 bases lining up with TRBD2. Germline V gene lookup returns CDR1 LNHDA and CDR2 SQIVND (reference sequence). The ends lost 3 bases at V and 6 bases at J; junction bases unmatched: 8. The CDR3 is 17 residues long.

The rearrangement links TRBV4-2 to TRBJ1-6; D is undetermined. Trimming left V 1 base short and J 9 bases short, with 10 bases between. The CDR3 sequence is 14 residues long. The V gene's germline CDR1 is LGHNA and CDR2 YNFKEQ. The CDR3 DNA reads TGTGCCAGCAGCCAAGCTACGAGAATTTCACCCCTCCACTTT. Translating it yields CASSQATRISPLHF.

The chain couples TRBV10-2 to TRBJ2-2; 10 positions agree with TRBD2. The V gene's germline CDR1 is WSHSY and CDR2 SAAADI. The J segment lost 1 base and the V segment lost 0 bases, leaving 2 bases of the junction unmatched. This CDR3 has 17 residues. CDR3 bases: TGCGCCAGCAGTGAGTCCCGACTAGCGGGGAACACCGGGGAGCTGTTTTTT. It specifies CASSESRLAGNTGELFF.

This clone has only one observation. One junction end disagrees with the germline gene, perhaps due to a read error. CDR3 in amino acids: CATSTSPTSNTGELFF. CDR3 DNA: TGCGCCACCAGTACTAGCCCTACCTCGAATACCGGGGAGCTGTTTTTT. V is TRBV10-1 and J is TRBJ2-2, with D possibly TRBD2 on 6 matching bases. The CDR3 is 16 amino acids. Germline V gene lookup returns CDR1 WNHNN and CDR2 SYGVQD (reference sequence).

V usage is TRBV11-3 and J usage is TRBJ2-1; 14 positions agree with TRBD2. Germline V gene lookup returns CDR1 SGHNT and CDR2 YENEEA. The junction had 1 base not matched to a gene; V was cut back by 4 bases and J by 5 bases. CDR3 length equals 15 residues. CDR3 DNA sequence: TGTGCCAGCAGCTCGGGACTAGCGGGAGACAATGAGCAGTTCTTC. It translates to CASSSGLAGDNEQFF.